This record covers a single T cell receptor beta chain. Its antigen is still unknown. This sample was taken from a study of long-term antiretroviral therapy in people with HIV. The germline CDR1 and CDR2 sequences are MNHNY and SVGAGI (reference sequence). The junction had 7 bases not matched to a gene; V was cut back by 3 bases and J by 3 bases. The CDR3 length is 15 residues. At the survey level, the v3.0 immunoSEQ assay was run. Here immunoSEQ multiplex PCR was the method, and the copy in TCRdb shows in-frame clones only, minus some. This sample has about 43,000 clones, with 86% found just once. Findings of the study overall: Regardless of time point, clones expanded before ART dominated the repertoire. Post-ART samples showed increased diversity that remained below transplant donor control levels. Specimens of blood were obtained during 2004 to 2017, possibly under older ART regimens.

1-10 million cryopreserved PBMC were held in samples before DNA extraction. The clonotype originates from a woman aged 45 to 65 with HIV. This specimen consisted of unsorted PBMCs, obtained 0.1 years before starting antiretroviral therapy. V is TRBV6-6 and J is TRBJ2-5, with 7 bases aligning to TRBD2. CDR3: CASSYGWGGEETQYF. The DNA of the CDR3 is TGTGCCAGCAGTTATGGGTGGGGGGGAGAAGAGACCCAGTACTTC.